The rows below give T cell receptor beta chains drawn from one sample of a study of T-cell reconstitution after alpha-beta-depleted transplantation in children. TCRdb re-called the PCR reads through MiXCR, storing one row per CDR3 protein. This table has some 200,000 distinct CDR3 sequences, roughly 10% appearing once. Sequenced material: PBMCs from the stem cell graft donor, taken from the stem cell graft. The receptors stem from a human donor who donated a stem cell graft to a child with acute lymphoblastic leukemia. The CDR3 runs from the conserved cysteine through the conserved F or W. The order of the fields is D gene, clone size, J gene, V gene, CDR3 DNA, CDR3 protein. The D gene is left open where the match is weak. Size is stated for part of the rows, as once, few or many counts, or as a class when the clone is expanded.

D gene: TRBD1
clone size: many
J gene: TRBJ2-7
V gene: TRBV27
CDR3 DNA: TGTGCCAGCAGAAGGGACAGGGGGAGCTCCTACGAGCAGTACTTC
CDR3 protein: CASRRDRGSSYEQYF

D gene: NA
clone size: many
J gene: TRBJ1-5
V gene: TRBV19
CDR3 DNA: TGTGCCAGTAGTATCGGGGTCGGGCCCCAGCATTTT
CDR3 protein: CASSIGVGPQHF

D gene: TRBD1
clone size: many
J gene: TRBJ1-5
V gene: TRBV20-1
CDR3 DNA: TGCAGTGCTGGACAGGGGGGAGGCAATCAGCCCCAGCATTTT
CDR3 protein: CSAGQGGGNQPQHF

D gene: NA
clone size: few
J gene: TRBJ1-2
V gene: TRBV11-2
CDR3 DNA: TGTGCCAGCAGCCCACAGCGTTTAGGATATGGCTACACCTTC
CDR3 protein: CASSPQRLGYGYTF

D gene: NA
clone size: many
J gene: TRBJ1-1
V gene: TRBV12-3/TRBV12-4
CDR3 DNA: TGTGCCAGCAGTTTGACTGGGGGGGGAGGGTCTGAGGCTTTCTTT
CDR3 protein: CASSLTGGGGSEAFF

D gene: TRBD2
clone size: many
J gene: TRBJ2-3
V gene: TRBV24-1
CDR3 DNA: TGTGCCACCAGTGATCCCACGACTAGCTGGGACACAGATACGCAGTATTTT
CDR3 protein: CATSDPTTSWDTDTQYF

D gene: TRBD1
clone size: many
J gene: TRBJ2-5
V gene: TRBV5-1
CDR3 DNA: TGCGCCAGCAGCTTCGGACAGGGTTTGGTAGAGACCCAGTACTTC
CDR3 protein: CASSFGQGLVETQYF

D gene: TRBD1
clone size: many
J gene: TRBJ2-1
V gene: TRBV5-6
CDR3 DNA: TGTGCCAGCAGCTCATACAGGGGGAGCTCCTACAATGAGCAGTTCTTC
CDR3 protein: CASSSYRGSSYNEQFF

D gene: NA
clone size: many
J gene: TRBJ2-7
V gene: TRBV6-1
CDR3 DNA: TGTGCCAGCAAAGCAGAGGGATACTCTTACGAGCAGTACTTC
CDR3 protein: CASKAEGYSYEQYF

D gene: NA
clone size: NA
J gene: TRBJ1-1
V gene: TRBV27
CDR3 DNA: TGTGCCAGCAGTTTATCGGCCCCTGTGGGGGAAGCTTTCTTT
CDR3 protein: CASSLSAPVGEAFF

D gene: NA
clone size: many
J gene: TRBJ1-1
V gene: TRBV27
CDR3 DNA: TGTGCCAGCAGTTCTCGGGGGGCATGGACTGAAGCTTTCTTT
CDR3 protein: CASSSRGAWTEAFF